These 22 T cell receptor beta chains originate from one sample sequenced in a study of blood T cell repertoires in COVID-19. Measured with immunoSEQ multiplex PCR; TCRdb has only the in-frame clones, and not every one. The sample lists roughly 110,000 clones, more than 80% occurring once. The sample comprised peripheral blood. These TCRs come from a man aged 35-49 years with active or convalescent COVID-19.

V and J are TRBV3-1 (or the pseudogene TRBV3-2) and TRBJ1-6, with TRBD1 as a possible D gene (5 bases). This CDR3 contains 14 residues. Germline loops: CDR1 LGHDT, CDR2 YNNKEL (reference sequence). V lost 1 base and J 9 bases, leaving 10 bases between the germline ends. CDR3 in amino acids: CASSQVGATSPLHF. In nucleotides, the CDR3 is TGTGCCAGCAGCCAAGTAGGGGCCACTTCACCCCTCCACTTT.

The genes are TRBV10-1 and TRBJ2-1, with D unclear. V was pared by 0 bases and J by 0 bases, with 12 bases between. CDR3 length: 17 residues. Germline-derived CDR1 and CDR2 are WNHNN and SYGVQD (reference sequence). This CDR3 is CASSESRQESSYNEQFF. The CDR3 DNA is TGCGCCAGCAGTGAGTCTCGCCAGGAAAGCTCCTACAATGAGCAGTTCTTC.

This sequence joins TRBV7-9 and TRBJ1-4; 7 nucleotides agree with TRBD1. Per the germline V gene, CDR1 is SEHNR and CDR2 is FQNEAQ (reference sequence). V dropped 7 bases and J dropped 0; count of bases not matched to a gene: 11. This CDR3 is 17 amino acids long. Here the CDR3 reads CASTKTGQLTTNEKLFF. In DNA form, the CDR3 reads TGTGCCAGCACTAAAACGGGACAGCTCACAACTAATGAAAAACTGTTTTTT.

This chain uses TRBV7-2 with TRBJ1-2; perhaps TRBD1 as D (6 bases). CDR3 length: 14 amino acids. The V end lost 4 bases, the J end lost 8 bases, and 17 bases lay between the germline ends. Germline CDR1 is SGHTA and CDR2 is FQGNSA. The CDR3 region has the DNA TGTGCCAGCAGCTCCCTTAGATCAGGGGCCGGCTACACCTTC. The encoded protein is CASSSLRSGAGYTF.

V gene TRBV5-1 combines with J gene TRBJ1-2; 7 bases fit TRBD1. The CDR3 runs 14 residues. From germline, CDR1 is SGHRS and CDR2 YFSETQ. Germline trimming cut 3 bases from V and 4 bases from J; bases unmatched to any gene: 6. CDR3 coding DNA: TGCGCCAGCAGCTCCTTGACAGGGACCTATGGCTACACCTTC. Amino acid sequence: CASSSLTGTYGYTF. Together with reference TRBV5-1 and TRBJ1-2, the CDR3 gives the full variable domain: KAGVTQTPRYLIKTRGQQVTLSCSPISGHRSVSWYQQTPGQGLQFLFEYFSETQRNKGNFPGRFSGRQFSNSRSEMNVSTLELGDSALYLCASSSLTGTYGYTFGSGTRLTVV.

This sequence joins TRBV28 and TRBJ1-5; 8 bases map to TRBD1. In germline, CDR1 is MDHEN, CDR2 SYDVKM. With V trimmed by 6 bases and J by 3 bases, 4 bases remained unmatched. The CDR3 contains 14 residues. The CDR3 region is CASREDRDNQPQHF. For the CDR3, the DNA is TGTGCCAGCAGGGAGGACAGGGACAATCAGCCCCAGCATTTT.

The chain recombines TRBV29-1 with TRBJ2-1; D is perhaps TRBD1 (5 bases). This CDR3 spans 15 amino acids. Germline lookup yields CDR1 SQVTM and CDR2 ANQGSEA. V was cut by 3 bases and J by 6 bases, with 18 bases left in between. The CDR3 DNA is TGCAGCGTTGATAGAGGCTGGACACCCTTCAATGAGCAGTTCTTC. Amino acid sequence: CSVDRGWTPFNEQFF.

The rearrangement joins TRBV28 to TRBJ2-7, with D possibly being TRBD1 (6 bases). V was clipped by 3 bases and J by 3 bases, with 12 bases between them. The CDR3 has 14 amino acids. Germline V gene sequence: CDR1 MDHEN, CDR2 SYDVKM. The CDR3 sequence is CASSLWDTHYEQYF. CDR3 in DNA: TGTGCCAGCAGTTTGTGGGACACACACTACGAGCAGTACTTC.

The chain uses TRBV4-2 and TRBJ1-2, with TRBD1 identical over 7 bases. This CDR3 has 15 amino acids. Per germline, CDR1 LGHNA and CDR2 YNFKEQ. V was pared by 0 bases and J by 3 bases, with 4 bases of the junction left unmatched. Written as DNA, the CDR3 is TGTGCCAGCAGCCAAGACCCCGGGACAGACTATGGCTACACCTTC. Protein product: CASSQDPGTDYGYTF.

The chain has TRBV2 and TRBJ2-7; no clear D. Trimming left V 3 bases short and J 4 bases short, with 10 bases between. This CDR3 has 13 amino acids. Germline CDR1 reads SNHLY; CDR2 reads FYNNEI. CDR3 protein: CASSEGVTYEQYF. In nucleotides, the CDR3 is TGTGCCAGCAGTGAGGGCGTCACATACGAGCAGTACTTC.

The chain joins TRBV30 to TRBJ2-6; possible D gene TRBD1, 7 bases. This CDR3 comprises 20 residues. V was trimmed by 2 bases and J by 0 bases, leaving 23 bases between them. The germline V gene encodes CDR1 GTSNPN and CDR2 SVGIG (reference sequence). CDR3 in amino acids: CAWSKGGGGPKISGANVLTF. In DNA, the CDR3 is TGTGCCTGGAGTAAAGGAGGGGGCGGGCCGAAAATCTCTGGGGCCAACGTCCTGACTTTC.

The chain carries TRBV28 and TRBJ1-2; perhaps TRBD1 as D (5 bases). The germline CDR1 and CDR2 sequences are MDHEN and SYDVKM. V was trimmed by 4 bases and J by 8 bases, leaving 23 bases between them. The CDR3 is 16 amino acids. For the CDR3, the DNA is TGTGCCAGCAGTTCACCTACCTTGGGGGGTTCGCGCGGCTACACCTTC. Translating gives CASSSPTLGGSRGYTF.

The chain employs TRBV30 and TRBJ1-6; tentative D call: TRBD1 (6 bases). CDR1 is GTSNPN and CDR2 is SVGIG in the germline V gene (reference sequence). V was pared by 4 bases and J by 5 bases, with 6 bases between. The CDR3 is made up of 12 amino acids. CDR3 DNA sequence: TGTGCCTGGAACAGGGATAATTCACCCCTCCACTTT. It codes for CAWNRDNSPLHF.

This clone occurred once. CDR3 region: CARWLLAEPPHEQYF. The CDR3 region has the DNA TGTGCCAGATGGCTACTAGCCGAACCCCCTCACGAGCAGTACTTC. The J gene is TRBJ2-7, the V gene TRBV21-1; TRBD2 was called by the table and not checked on the DNA. TRBV21-1 is designated a pseudogene. This CDR3 region has 15 residues.

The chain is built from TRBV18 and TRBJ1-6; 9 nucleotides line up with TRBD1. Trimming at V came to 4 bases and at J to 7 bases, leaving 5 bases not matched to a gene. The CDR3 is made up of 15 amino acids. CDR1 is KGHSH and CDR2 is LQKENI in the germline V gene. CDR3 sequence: CASSLRTGENSPLHF. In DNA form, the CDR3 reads TGTGCCAGCTCACTACGGACAGGGGAAAATTCACCCCTCCACTTT.

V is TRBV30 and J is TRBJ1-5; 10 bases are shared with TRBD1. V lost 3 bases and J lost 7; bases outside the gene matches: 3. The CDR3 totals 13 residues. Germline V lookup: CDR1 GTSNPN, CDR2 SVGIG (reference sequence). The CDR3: CAWRGQGKQPQHF. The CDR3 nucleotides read TGTGCCTGGAGGGGACAGGGGAAGCAGCCCCAGCATTTT.

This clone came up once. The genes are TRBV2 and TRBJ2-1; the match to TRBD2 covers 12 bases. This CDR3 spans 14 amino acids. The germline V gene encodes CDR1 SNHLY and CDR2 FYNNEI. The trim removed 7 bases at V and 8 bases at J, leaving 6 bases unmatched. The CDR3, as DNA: TGTGCCAGCACCCGGACTAGCGGGATTTATGAGCAGTTCTTC. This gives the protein CASTRTSGIYEQFF.

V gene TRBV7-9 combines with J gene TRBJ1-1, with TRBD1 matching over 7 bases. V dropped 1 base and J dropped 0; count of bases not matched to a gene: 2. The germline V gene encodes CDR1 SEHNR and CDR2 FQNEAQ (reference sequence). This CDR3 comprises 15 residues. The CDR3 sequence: CASSLDGTVNTEAFF. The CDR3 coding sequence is TGTGCCAGCAGCTTAGATGGGACAGTGAACACTGAAGCTTTCTTT.

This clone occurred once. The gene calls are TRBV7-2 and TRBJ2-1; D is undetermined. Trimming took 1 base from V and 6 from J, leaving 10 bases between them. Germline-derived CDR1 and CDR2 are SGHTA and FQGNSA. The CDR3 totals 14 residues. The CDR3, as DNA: TGTGCCAGCAGCTTAGACTTGCGTTCCAATGAGCAGTTCTTC. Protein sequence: CASSLDLRSNEQFF. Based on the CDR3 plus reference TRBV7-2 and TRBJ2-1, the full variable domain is GAGVSQSPSNKVTEKGKDVELRCDPISGHTALYWYRQSLGQGLEFLIYFQGNSAPDKSGLPSDRFSAERTGGSVSTLTIQRTQQEDSAVYLCASSLDLRSNEQFFGPGTRLTVL.

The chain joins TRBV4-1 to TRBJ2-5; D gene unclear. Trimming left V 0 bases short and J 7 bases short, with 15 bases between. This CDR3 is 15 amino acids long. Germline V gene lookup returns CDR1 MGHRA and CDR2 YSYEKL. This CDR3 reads CASSQDATVSGTQYF. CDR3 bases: TGCGCCAGCAGCCAAGATGCGACCGTCTCAGGGACCCAGTACTTC.

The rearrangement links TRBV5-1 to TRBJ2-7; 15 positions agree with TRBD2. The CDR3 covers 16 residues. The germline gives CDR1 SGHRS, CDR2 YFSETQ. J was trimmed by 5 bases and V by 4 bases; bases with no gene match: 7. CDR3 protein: CASSTGLAGGWDEQYF. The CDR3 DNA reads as TGCGCCAGCAGCACGGGACTAGCGGGGGGCTGGGACGAGCAGTACTTC.

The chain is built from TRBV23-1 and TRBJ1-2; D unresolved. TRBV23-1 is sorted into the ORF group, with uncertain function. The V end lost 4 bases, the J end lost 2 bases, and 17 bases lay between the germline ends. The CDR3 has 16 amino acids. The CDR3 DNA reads TGCGCCAGCAGTCTCGCAGTCGTAAGACAAAACTATGGCTACACCTTC. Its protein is CASSLAVVRQNYGYTF.